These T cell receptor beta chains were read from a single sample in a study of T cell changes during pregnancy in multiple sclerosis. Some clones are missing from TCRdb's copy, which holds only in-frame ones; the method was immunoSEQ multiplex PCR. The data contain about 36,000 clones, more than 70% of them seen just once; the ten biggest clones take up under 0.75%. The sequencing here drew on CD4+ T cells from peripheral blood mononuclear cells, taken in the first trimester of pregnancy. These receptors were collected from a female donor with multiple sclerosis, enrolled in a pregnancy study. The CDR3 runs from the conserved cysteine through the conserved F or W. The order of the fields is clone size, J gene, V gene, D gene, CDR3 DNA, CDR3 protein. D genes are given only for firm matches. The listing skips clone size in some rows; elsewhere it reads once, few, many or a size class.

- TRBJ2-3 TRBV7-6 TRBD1 TGTGCCAGCAGCTTAGTGGGACAGGGCACAGATACGCAGTATTTT CASSLVGQGTDTQYF
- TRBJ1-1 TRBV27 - TGTGCCAGCAGGGCGAGCAGGGTGAGAAGCACTGAAGCTTTCTTT CASRASRVRSTEAFF
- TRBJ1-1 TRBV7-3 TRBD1 TGTGCCAGCAGCAAAACAGGGGGCGTCGCTGAAGCTTTCTTT CASSKTGGVAEAFF
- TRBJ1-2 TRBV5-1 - TGCGCCAGCAGCTTGGACCCGGGGATCTATGGCTACACCTTC CASSLDPGIYGYTF
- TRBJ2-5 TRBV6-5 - TGTGCCAGCAGTCCCGGACTAATTGGAGAGACCCAGTACTTC CASSPGLIGETQYF
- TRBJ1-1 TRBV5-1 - TGCGCCAGCAGCTTCGGTGAAGGGGTTGTCACTGAAGCTTTCTTT CASSFGEGVVTEAFF
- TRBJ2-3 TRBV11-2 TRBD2 TGTGCCAGCAGCTTAATACTAGCGCTCACTAGCACAGATACGCAGTATTTT CASSLILALTSTDTQYF
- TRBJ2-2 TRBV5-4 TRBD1 TGTGCCAGCAGCGAGAAAGACAGGGGGCGGATCAGGGGGGAGCTGTTTTTT CASSEKDRGRIRGELFF
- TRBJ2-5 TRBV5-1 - TGCGCCAGCAGCTTGGCCGAGAATAGCGGATCCTCGACCCAGTACTTC CASSLAENSGSSTQYF
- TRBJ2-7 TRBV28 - TGTGCCAGCAGTTTCTCCAGGATCTACGAGCAGTACTTC CASSFSRIYEQYF
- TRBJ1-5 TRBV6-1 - TGTGCCAGCAGTGAAGTCTCCCAGCCCCAGCATTTT CASSEVSQPQHF
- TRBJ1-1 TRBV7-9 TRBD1 TGTGCCAGTACAAACCTGGGACAGCTTTACACTGAAGCTTTCTTT CASTNLGQLYTEAFF
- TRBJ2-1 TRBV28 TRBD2 TGTGCCAGCAGCAAAGCGGGAGGAGTCTACAATGAGCAGTTCTTC CASSKAGGVYNEQFF
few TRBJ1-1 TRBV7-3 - TGTGCCAGCAGCCTAGGAGCGAACACTGAAGCTTTCTTT CASSLGANTEAFF
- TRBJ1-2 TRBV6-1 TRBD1 TGTGCCAGCAGTGCAGGACAGGGCAGCTACACCTTC CASSAGQGSYTF
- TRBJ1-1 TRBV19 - TGTGCCAGTAGTATAGGCAGGGGCGAGGACACTGAAGCTTTCTTT CASSIGRGEDTEAFF
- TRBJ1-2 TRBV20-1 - TGCAGCGGTCAAAAGGAGGATGGCTACACCTTC CSGQKEDGYTF
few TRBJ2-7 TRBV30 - TGTGCCTGGAACAGGGTGGGCTACGAGCAGTACTTC CAWNRVGYEQYF
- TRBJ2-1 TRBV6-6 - TGTGCCAGCAGTTACTCGAGGGTTTACAATGAGCAGTTCTTC CASSYSRVYNEQFF
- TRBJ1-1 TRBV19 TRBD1 TGTGCCAGTAGGGAAAGGGGGCGAGACACTGAAGCTTTCTTT CASRERGRDTEAFF
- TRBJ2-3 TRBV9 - TGTGCCAGCAGCGTAGGGGGCAGCACAGATACGCAGTATTTT CASSVGGSTDTQYF
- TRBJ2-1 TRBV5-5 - TGTGCCAGCACCAAGACAGGGCGGGGCAATGAGCAGTTCTTC CASTKTGRGNEQFF
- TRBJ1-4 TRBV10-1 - TGCGCCAGCAGTGAGTTCGACGGGGAAAAACTGTTTTTT CASSEFDGEKLFF
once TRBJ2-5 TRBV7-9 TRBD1 TGTGCCAGCAGGGGTCAACAGGGGAAAGAGACCCAGTACTTC CASRGQQGKETQYF
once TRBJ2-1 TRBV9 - TGTGCCAGCAGCGTTGGAGCCGGAAGGAATGAGCAGTTCTTC CASSVGAGRNEQFF
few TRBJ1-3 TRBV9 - TGTGCCAGCAGCGTAGGCGGGGGCATCGGAAACACCATATATTTT CASSVGGGIGNTIYF
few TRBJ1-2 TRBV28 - TGTGCCACCAAAGGGGAGGGAGGCTATGGCTACACCTTC CATKGEGGYGYTF
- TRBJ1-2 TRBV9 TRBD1 TGTGCCAGCAGCGTAGCTACGGGACAGGGTGACTATGGCTACACCTTC CASSVATGQGDYGYTF
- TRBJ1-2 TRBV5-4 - TGTGCCAGCAGCCGTAGTGGGGGGGGCCTCTATGGCTACACCTTC CASSRSGGGLYGYTF
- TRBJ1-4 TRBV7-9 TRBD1 TGTGCCAGCACCACCCCGGGGGACAGGGGTAATGAAAAACTGTTTTTT CASTTPGDRGNEKLFF
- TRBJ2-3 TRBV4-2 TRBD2 TGTGCCAGCAGCCAAGATATTAGCGGGGGGGCAAATACGCAGTATTTT CASSQDISGGANTQYF
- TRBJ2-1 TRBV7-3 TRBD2 TGTGCCAGCAGTTCTCGGACTAGCCTCAATGAGCAGTTCTTC CASSSRTSLNEQFF
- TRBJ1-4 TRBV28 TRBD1 TGTGCCAGCAGCTTTCAACCGGGACAGGGGATGAAACTGTTTTTT CASSFQPGQGMKLFF
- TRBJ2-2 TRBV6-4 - TGTGCCAGCAGAGCCAGTATAGCGCACACCGGGGAGCTGTTTTTT CASRASIAHTGELFF
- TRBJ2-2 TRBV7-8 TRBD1 TGTGCCAGCAGCAGTAGACAGGGTCCGAACACCGGGGAGCTGTTTTTT CASSSRQGPNTGELFF
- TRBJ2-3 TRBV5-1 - TGCGCCAGCAGCTCGGAGGGACAGCCTGGCACAGATACGCAGTATTTT CASSSEGQPGTDTQYF
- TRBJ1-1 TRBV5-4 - TGTGCCAGCAGTCCAATGGTCCCAGACACTGAAGCTTTCTTT CASSPMVPDTEAFF
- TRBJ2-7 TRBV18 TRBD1 TGTGCCAGCTCACCCACCCGGGACAGGGGCTACGAGCAGTACTTC CASSPTRDRGYEQYF
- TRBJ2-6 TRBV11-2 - TGTGCCAGCAGCTTAGGGGCGCAGGCCTCTGGGGCCAACGTCCTGACTTTC CASSLGAQASGANVLTF
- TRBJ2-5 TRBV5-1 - TGCGCCAGCAGCTATACCCGACTGACAGGCCATCCGGAAGAGACCCAGTACTTC CASSYTRLTGHPEETQYF
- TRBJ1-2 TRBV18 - TGTGCCAGCTCACCGGGCGCGAACTATGGCTACACCTTC CASSPGANYGYTF
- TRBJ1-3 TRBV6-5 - TGTGCCAGCAGTCGGGACTCCAGAAACACCATATATTTT CASSRDSRNTIYF
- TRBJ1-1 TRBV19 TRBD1 TGTGCCAGTAGTCCGGACAGGGATAACACTGAAGCTTTCTTT CASSPDRDNTEAFF
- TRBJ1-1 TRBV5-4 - TGTGCCAGCAGCTCACCCCAAGGGGGGAACACTGAAGCTTTCTTT CASSSPQGGNTEAFF
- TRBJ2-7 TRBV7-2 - TGTGCCAGCAGCTTAGTAATCGGCGAGCAGTACTTC CASSLVIGEQYF
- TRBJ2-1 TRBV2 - TGTGCCAGCACCTACAGGACGAATGAGCAGTTCTTC CASTYRTNEQFF
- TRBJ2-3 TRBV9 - TGTGCCAGCAGCGCGAGACCAGGGAGCGCCCGGAGGGCAGATACGCAGTATTTT CASSARPGSARRADTQYF
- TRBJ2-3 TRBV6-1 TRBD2 TGTGCCAGCGGAAGCGGGAGGACAGATACGCAGTATTTT CASGSGRTDTQYF
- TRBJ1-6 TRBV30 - TGTGCCTGGAGTCCCTTCCCGGGGTCCGGCTCACCCCTCCACTTT CAWSPFPGSGSPLHF
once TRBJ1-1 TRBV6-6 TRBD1 TGTGCCAGCAGCGACAGGGGATACACTGAAGCTTTCTTT CASSDRGYTEAFF
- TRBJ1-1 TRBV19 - TGTGCCAGTAGTTTCGGTACAGGGCTGAACACTGAAGCTTTCTTT CASSFGTGLNTEAFF
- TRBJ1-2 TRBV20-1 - TGCAGTGTGGGAGGAGTCTATGGCTACACCTTC CSVGGVYGYTF
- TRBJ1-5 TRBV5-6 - TGTGCCAGCAGCTTGGGCGGCGGTCAGCCCCAGCATTTT CASSLGGGQPQHF
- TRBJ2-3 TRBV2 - TGTGCCAGCAGGGACAGAGAAGGAGATACGCAGTATTTT CASRDREGDTQYF
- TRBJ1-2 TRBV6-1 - TGTGCCAGCAGTAGGGAGGCAGCTAACTATGGCTACACCTTC CASSREAANYGYTF
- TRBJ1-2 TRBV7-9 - TGTGCCAGCAGCTTCGGTGGTCCGAACTATGGCTACACCTTC CASSFGGPNYGYTF
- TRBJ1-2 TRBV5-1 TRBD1 TGCGCCAGCAGCTTCGGGACAGGGGGCTATGGCTACACCTTC CASSFGTGGYGYTF